The 16 T cell receptor beta chains listed next were all sequenced from one sample in a study of cytomegalovirus exposure and HLA in healthy donors listed by TCRdb under 2017. Library construction relied on the immunoSEQ multiplex PCR assay. For the multiplex PCR, a mixture combining 60 forward primers for TCR Vbeta segments and 13 reverse primers for TCR Jbeta segments was used. TCRdb obtained this table from immuneACCESS and retained in-frame rearrangements with V and J assigned. These tables miss some clones; where compared with another copy, unresolved V genes account for less than half of the shortfall, and the remainder is unexplained. A total of 130,000 to 150,000 clones appear in this sample, over 75% of them only once. The ten largest clonotypes hold 2.9% of the sample. Input material: PBMCs. The receptor set was obtained from a woman in her 30s in good health and CMV-seronegative.

This clone is categorized as medium-sized. Within the sample, other DNA sequences also encode this same CDR3. This rearrangement joins TRBV5-6 to TRBJ1-2, with a weak D call TRBD1 (5 bases). The CDR3 is 12 residues long. CDR1 SGHDT and CDR2 YYEEEE come from the germline V gene. V lost 3 bases and J 5 bases, leaving 8 bases between the germline ends. CDR3 amino acids: CASSSGLYGYTF. The CDR3 DNA reads TGTGCCAGCAGCTCGGGACTGTATGGCTACACCTTC. The complete variable domain, with remaining parts taken from reference TRBV5-6 and TRBJ1-2, reads DAGVTQSPTHLIKTRGQQVTLRCSPKSGHDTVSWYQQALGQGPQFIFQYYEEEERQRGNFPDRFSGHQFPNYSSELNVNALLLGDSALYLCASSSGLYGYTFGSGTRLTVV.

The chain is built from TRBV4-1 and TRBJ2-7; D is perhaps TRBD2 (5 bases). V was clipped by 4 bases and J by 4 bases, with 17 bases between them. The CDR3 consists of 15 residues. Per the germline V gene, CDR1 is MGHRA and CDR2 is YSYEKL. CDR3 DNA: TGCGCCAGCAGCCCAATCAGAGGGAGTGCTTACGAGCAGTACTTC. This codes for CASSPIRGSAYEQYF.

The V call is TRBV6-4, the J call TRBJ2-1, with TRBD1 matching over 7 bases. Germline V gene data show CDR1 as MRHNA and CDR2 as SNTAGT. The CDR3 spans 16 residues. V shed 0 bases, J shed 6 bases, and the junction held 8 bases outside the gene matches. In DNA, the CDR3 is TGTGCCAGCAGTGACTCCGGCAGGGGGAGATCCAATGAGCAGTTCTTC. Translating it yields CASSDSGRGRSNEQFF.

J is TRBJ1-2 and V is TRBV6-4; unclear D gene. The CDR3 is made up of 15 amino acids. Germline V gene data show CDR1 as MRHNA and CDR2 as SNTAGT. The V gene lost 4 bases and the J gene lost 2 bases, with 14 bases spanning the gap. The CDR3 loop reads CASSADAAGNYGYTF. CDR3 DNA: TGTGCCAGCAGTGCGGACGCCGCGGGGAACTATGGCTACACCTTC.

The DNA of the CDR3 is TGTGCCAGCAGCCGACGGTGGGGCAGGGGGGACAGAAACTATGGCTACACCTTC. It codes for CASSRRWGRGDRNYGYTF. This chain uses TRBV5-5 with TRBJ1-2, with 7 bases fitting TRBD1. The CDR3 is 18 amino acids. Looked up from germline, CDR1 is SGHKS and CDR2 is YYEKEE (reference sequence). The trim removed 4 bases at V and 2 bases at J, leaving 17 bases unmatched.

V gene TRBV7-7 combines with J gene TRBJ2-1, with 10 bases that match TRBD2. The CDR3 has 16 amino acids. The germline V gene encodes CDR1 SSHAT and CDR2 FNYEAQ (reference sequence). The junction had 3 bases not matched to a gene; V was cut back by 4 bases and J by 0 bases. The CDR3 coding sequence is TGTGCCAGCAGCTGGACTAGCGGAAGCTCCTACAATGAGCAGTTCTTC. It encodes CASSWTSGSSYNEQFF.

This sequence joins TRBV7-6 and TRBJ1-4, with D tentatively TRBD1 (6 bases). V gave up 3 bases and J gave up 5 bases, with 7 bases separating them. The CDR3 is 13 amino acids. Germline-derived CDR1 and CDR2 are SGHVS and FNYEAQ. DNA for the CDR3: TGTGCCAGCAGCTTTGGACAGAATGAAAAACTGTTTTTT. This sequence encodes CASSFGQNEKLFF.

This clone was observed a handful of times. This rearrangement joins TRBV5-1 to TRBJ2-3, with TRBD1 identical over 7 bases. Per the germline V gene, CDR1 is SGHRS and CDR2 is YFSETQ. This CDR3 is built from 16 residues. V lost 4 bases, J lost 1 base, and 9 bases stayed unmatched. In DNA form, the CDR3 reads TGCGCCAGCAGCACTGCCCCCGGGACAGGCACAGATACGCAGTATTTT. This translates into CASSTAPGTGTDTQYF.

This chain joins TRBV7-9 and TRBJ2-7; D perhaps matches TRBD2 (6 bases). The CDR3 loop spans 14 amino acids. Germline V CDR1 and CDR2: SEHNR, FQNEAQ (reference sequence). V shed 5 bases and J shed 5 bases, with 16 bases lying between them. The CDR3 sequence: CASSLSGGPHEQYF. For the CDR3, the DNA is TGTGCCAGCAGCCTATCCGGGGGTCCCCACGAGCAGTACTTC. The variable domain in full, completed from reference TRBV7-9 and TRBJ2-7, reads DTGVSQNPRHKITKRGQNVTFRCDPISEHNRLYWYRQTLGQGPEFLTYFQNEAQLEKSRLLSDRFSAERPKGSFSTLEIQRTEQGDSAMYLCASSLSGGPHEQYFGPGTRLTVT.

This clone was observed a handful of times. The rearrangement joins TRBV7-3 to TRBJ1-2; D not resolved. The V gene's germline CDR1 is SGHTA and CDR2 FQGTGA. The germline V and J ends were trimmed by 1 base and 8 bases, with 11 bases remaining between them. This CDR3 is 13 amino acids long. The CDR3 here is CASSLNPGFGYTF. Here the CDR3 DNA reads TGTGCCAGCAGCTTAAATCCCGGGTTCGGCTACACCTTC.

This clone was observed a handful of times. The chain links TRBV6-5 to TRBJ1-1; maybe TRBD1 (5 bases). In germline, CDR1 is MNHEY, CDR2 SVGAGI. V was shortened by 3 bases and J by 8 bases, with 13 bases between the two germline ends. This CDR3 comprises 13 residues. CDR3 DNA sequence: TGTGCCAGCAGTTATGTAGCGGGGACCGAAGCTTTCTTT. Translated: CASSYVAGTEAFF.

The chain combines TRBV7-3 with TRBJ2-5, with 7 nucleotides matching TRBD2. CDR1 and CDR2 (germline): SGHTA, FQGTGA. The CDR3 totals 16 residues. The J segment lost 2 bases and the V segment lost 5 bases, leaving 11 bases of the junction unmatched. CDR3 in DNA: TGTGCCAGCAGCCCAGGGTGGGCTAGCGGACAAGAGACCCAGTACTTC. It specifies CASSPGWASGQETQYF.

V and J are TRBV9 and TRBJ1-4; D may be TRBD1 (5 bases). V was clipped by 5 bases and J by 7 bases, with 21 bases between them. CDR3 length equals 16 residues. Germline loops: CDR1 SGDLS, CDR2 YYNGEE. The CDR3 sequence: CASRRGRGLSGEKLFF. The CDR3 DNA follows: TGTGCCAGCAGGCGGGGCAGAGGGTTATCGGGTGAAAAACTGTTTTTT.

The chain has TRBV19 and TRBJ2-1, with TRBD1 identical over 7 bases. This CDR3 is 16 amino acids long. Unmatched junction bases numbered 13, after V lost 3 bases and J lost 8 bases. Germline CDR1 LNHDA, CDR2 SQIVND (reference sequence). DNA of the CDR3: TGTGCCAGTAGTATCCTCCCGGGACAGAAAAGCTATGAGCAGTTCTTC. It codes for CASSILPGQKSYEQFF.

The V call is TRBV6-5, the J call TRBJ1-2, with 9 bases matching TRBD1. Losses at the gene ends were 2 bases for V and 4 bases for J; bases not matched to a gene: 5. Germline-derived CDR1 and CDR2 are MNHEY and SVGAGI. The CDR3 is made up of 15 amino acids. The CDR3, as DNA: TGTGCCAGCAGTTACACAGGGGGCTCTAGCTATGGCTACACCTTC. Protein product: CASSYTGGSSYGYTF.

This sequence joins TRBV5-1 and TRBJ2-7, with 9 bases that match TRBD2. This CDR3 is built from 15 residues. J was trimmed by 3 bases and V by 4 bases; bases with no gene match: 8. CDR1 SGHRS and CDR2 YFSETQ come from the germline V gene. CDR3 sequence (DNA): TGCGCCAGCAGCCAAGAGCGGGGGGCCCACTACGAGCAGTACTTC. It translates to CASSQERGAHYEQYF.